This TCR beta chain was obtained from a study of molecular identifiers for immune sequencing clone quantification. Bulk TCR libraries were made with methods that had been previously described and with listed TCR primers. MiXCR was run by TCRdb on the PCR reads, yielding one entry per CDR3 protein. The table lists 70,000 to 95,000 distinct CDR3 sequences, 19% of them singletons. Overall study findings and caveats: In CMV-specific effectors, clones above 20 copies held over 97% of molecules; naive, under 1%.

This clonotype was seen at least ten times. Its antigen is still unknown. Germline values: CDR1 SGHTA, CDR2 FQGNSA. This CDR3 has 13 amino acids. Trimming took 6 bases from V and 2 from J, leaving 11 bases between them. The material sequenced was naive CD8+ T cells from blood, with Jurkat cell RNA spiked in. Subset specified: FACS-sorted CD8+CD4-CCR7+CD45RA+ naive T cells. The gene calls are TRBV7-2 and TRBJ2-7, with no clear D. The sequence was obtained from a human donor in good health. Some libraries in this study had Jurkat cell RNA spiked in. Here the CDR3 reads CASSPTSTYEQYF. The DNA for the CDR3 is TGTGCCAGCAGTCCAACTTCCACCTACGAGCAGTACTTC.